The text below deals with one T cell receptor beta chain. Clones were sequenced by immunoSEQ multiplex PCR, and TCRdb holds only the in-frame ones, with some missing. The sample holds roughly 10,000 clones, over 65% seen once. The data derive from a study of blood T cell dynamics during melanoma immunotherapy. Time point described: pre-treatment baseline. Trimming cost V 2 bases and J 4 bases, with 12 bases left between them. In germline, CDR1 is KGHSH, CDR2 LQKENI. CDR3 length equals 15 residues. The starting material was blood, obtained from a patient treated with checkpoint blockade. This TCR was recovered from a human donor with melanoma. The gene calls are TRBV18 and TRBJ1-5, with a weak D call TRBD1 (6 bases). CDR3 in DNA: TGTGCCAGCTCACCAACTCGGGGGCCGAATCAGCCCCAGCATTTT. Its protein is CASSPTRGPNQPQHF.